Reported below is one T cell receptor beta chain. Its specificity is unknown. This record comes from a study of siplizumab effects on memory and regulatory T cells. V gave up 5 bases and J gave up 5 bases, with 13 bases separating them. In germline, CDR1 is SEHNR, CDR2 FQNEAQ (reference sequence). This CDR3 has 14 amino acids. Overall study results and limits: The apparent diversity of naive T cells exceeded that of memory cells, and naive T cells seemed to make a major contribution to the alloresponse.

The assay was immunoSEQ multiplex PCR, and TCRdb's table has in-frame clones only and misses some. The repertoire holds roughly 100,000 clones, with 80% to 95% as singletons. The sequence was obtained from a human donor in good health. Sequenced material: CD4+ T cells sorted from blood. The J gene is TRBJ2-1, the V gene TRBV7-9, with D perhaps being TRBD1 or TRBD2 (5 bases each). CDR3 protein: CASSLDLGHNEQFF. The CDR3 DNA follows: TGTGCCAGCAGCCTTGATCTGGGACACAATGAGCAGTTCTTC.